This TCR beta chain was identified in a study of human T cells and chemical hapten exposure. Study at large: For sensitization, 2% DPC was applied to a 2 cm by 2 cm patch of upper inner arm skin. Application of 0.01% DPC to the upper back was done by patch test, with a reading at 6 days. General study results and limits: After DPC sensitization, TCRs above 1 in 1000 frequency showed no change. Significantly more large CDR3 similarity clusters arose among expanded TCRs than among controls.

Germline V gene sequence: CDR1 MRHNA, CDR2 SNTAGT. The CDR3 spans 14 residues. V was pared by 4 bases and J by 6 bases, with 12 bases between. This clonotype appeared many times. Its target is not known. Time point defined: patch test 1, 2 weeks after DPC sensitization. As for treatment: therapeutic diphenylcyclopropenone sensitization with weekly scalp DPC. TCRdb itself ran the RACE reads through MiXCR, one entry per CDR3 protein. Among 300,000 to 400,000 distinct CDR3 sequences listed, under 8% were seen once. The clonotype comes from a woman between 18 and 29 years old with alopecia areata. Some clones in this sample may be carry-over from other donors' samples. This chain links TRBV6-4 with TRBJ2-2, with a weak D call TRBD1 (7 bases). The starting material was whole blood, obtained in connection with sensitization to the hapten diphenylcyclopropenone (DPC). CDR3 in DNA: TGTGCCAGCAGTGGCGACAGGGACTCCGGGGAGCTGTTTTTT. This codes for CASSGDRDSGELFF.